This T cell receptor beta chain was profiled in a study of radiation and T cells in renal cell carcinoma. The data were produced by immunoSEQ multiplex PCR, yet TCRdb's version contains in-frame clones alone and is incomplete. This sample has about 160,000 clones, with approximately 90% found just once. Time point: baseline pretreatment blood. The treatment here: 15 Gy SBRT to primary tumor, nephrectomy 4 weeks later. Serial blood draws occurred at baseline and 2 and 4 weeks post-SBRT. Study-level findings and limits: In blood, top tumor clones expanded by 2 weeks, shrinking by 4. Without pretreatment biopsies, baseline tumor clonotype presence was undetermined.

With respect to this clone: Antigen unknown.

The starting material was blood, obtained from a patient whose treatment included radiotherapy and nephrectomy. This receptor was taken from a woman aged 65 to 85 with renal cell carcinoma.

Written as DNA, the CDR3 is TGTGCCAGCAGCAAAGGAGGAGGGTGGGAGGTTAATGGCTACACCTTC. Protein product: CASSKGGGWEVNGYTF. J is TRBJ1-2 and V is TRBV21-1. TRBV21-1 is an annotated pseudogene. This CDR3 comprises 16 residues.